This entry is about one T cell receptor beta chain. Its antigen is undetermined. This sample is drawn from a study of cytomegalovirus exposure and HLA in healthy donors. Study observations and caveats: Across HLA loci, a later analysis found differing TCR association rates, with DRB1 most and HLA-C fewest. Common viral pathogens (according to a later analysis) appeared linked to several of the most significant clusters. Rare TCR sequences dominated, though some public TCRs recurred in many donors.

In germline, CDR1 is SNHLY, CDR2 FYNNEI. The CDR3 contains 14 residues. The V and J ends lost 2 bases and 6 bases respectively, with 13 bases between them. It was with 60 Vbeta and 13 Jbeta primers that the PCR ran. The repertoire was sequenced with immunoSEQ multiplex PCR; TCRdb's copy has only in-frame clones and lacks some. The table has 150,000 to 200,000 clones, roughly 80% seen once. Source material: PBMCs. The source is a male donor in good health and CMV-seropositive. V usage is TRBV2 and J usage is TRBJ1-2, with no clear D. CDR3 in amino acids: CASSERGSGNGYTF. CDR3 DNA: TGTGCCAGCAGTGAAAGAGGGTCGGGGAATGGCTACACCTTC.